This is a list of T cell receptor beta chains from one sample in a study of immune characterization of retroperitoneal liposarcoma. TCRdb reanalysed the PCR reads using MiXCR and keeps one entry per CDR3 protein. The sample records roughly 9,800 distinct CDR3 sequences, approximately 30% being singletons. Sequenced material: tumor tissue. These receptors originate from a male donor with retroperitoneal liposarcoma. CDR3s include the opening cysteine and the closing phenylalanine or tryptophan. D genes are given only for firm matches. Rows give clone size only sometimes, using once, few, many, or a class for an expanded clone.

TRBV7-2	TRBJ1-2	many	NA	CASSLALRQGLGYTF	TGTGCCAGCAGCTTAGCGCTTCGGCAGGGGTTGGGCTACACCTTC
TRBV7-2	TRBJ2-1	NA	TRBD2	CASSLGGSGGRGGTQFF	TGTGCCAGCAGCTTAGGGGGTAGCGGGGGGAGGGGAGGGACCCAGTTCTTC
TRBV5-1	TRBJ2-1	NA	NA	CASSFGARLVWHNEQFF	TGCGCCAGCAGCTTCGGGGCGCGGCTAGTGTGGCACAATGAGCAGTTCTTC
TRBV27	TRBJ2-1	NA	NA	CASSFSSSYEQFF	TGTGCCAGCAGTTTCTCCAGCTCCTACGAGCAGTTCTTC
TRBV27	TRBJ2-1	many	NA	CASRPDSYNEQFF	TGTGCCAGCAGACCTGACAGTTACAATGAGCAGTTCTTC
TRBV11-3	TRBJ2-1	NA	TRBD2	CASSHRGTSGNNEQFF	TGTGCCAGCAGTCACCGCGGGACTAGCGGGAACAATGAGCAGTTCTTC
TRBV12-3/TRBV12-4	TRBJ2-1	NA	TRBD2	CASSLGLAGGSYNEQFF	TGTGCCAGCAGTTTAGGCCTAGCGGGGGGCTCCTACAATGAGCAGTTCTTC
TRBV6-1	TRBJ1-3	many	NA	CAIRQLSGNTIYF	TGTGCCATCAGACAGCTTTCTGGAAACACCATATATTTT
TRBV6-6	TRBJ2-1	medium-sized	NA	CASSYGLGQETQFF	TGTGCCAGCAGTTACGGCCTAGGACAAGAGACCCAGTTCTTC
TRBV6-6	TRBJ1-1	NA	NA	CASEPAGRVTEAFF	TGTGCCAGCGAACCCGCGGGAAGGGTCACTGAAGCTTTCTTT
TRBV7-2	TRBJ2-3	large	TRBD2	CASSFGGSTDTQYF	TGTGCCAGCAGCTTCGGGGGGTCCACAGATACGCAGTATTTT
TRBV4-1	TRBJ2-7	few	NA	CASSLAKEAGNEQYF	TGCGCCAGCAGCTTAGCAAAGGAGGCTGGCAACGAGCAGTACTTC
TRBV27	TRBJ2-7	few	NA	CASSFRGSYEQYF	TGTGCCAGCAGTTTTAGGGGGTCCTACGAGCAGTACTTC
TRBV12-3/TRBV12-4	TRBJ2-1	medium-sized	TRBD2	CASSTRLAGSYNEQFF	TGTGCCAGCAGTACTCGACTAGCGGGATCCTACAATGAGCAGTTCTTC
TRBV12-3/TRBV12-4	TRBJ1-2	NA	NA	CASSRRGFGDGYTF	TGTGCCAGCAGTCGGCGAGGATTCGGCGATGGCTACACCTTC
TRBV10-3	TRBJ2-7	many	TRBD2	CAIRVAGEAQRHEQYF	TGTGCCATCAGAGTAGCGGGAGAGGCCCAGCGCCACGAGCAGTACTTC
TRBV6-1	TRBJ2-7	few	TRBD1	CASNLSGQVFEQYF	TGTGCCAGCAACTTATCGGGACAGGTGTTCGAGCAGTACTTC
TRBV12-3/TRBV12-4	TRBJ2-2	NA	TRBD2	CASRLAGGGAGELFF	TGTGCCAGCAGATTAGCGGGAGGGGGCGCCGGGGAGCTATTTTTT
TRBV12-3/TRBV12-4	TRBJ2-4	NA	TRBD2	CASSQTSGGFSYNEQYF	TGTGCCAGCAGCCAAACTAGCGGGGGGTTCTCCTACAATGAGCAGTACTTC
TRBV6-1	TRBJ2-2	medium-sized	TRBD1	CASVTGTGYTGELFF	TGTGCCAGCGTAACCGGGACAGGTTACACCGGGGAGCTGTTTTTT
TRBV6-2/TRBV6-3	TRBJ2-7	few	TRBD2	CASRGAGGLNNEQYF	TGTGCCAGCAGGGGAGCGGGAGGCCTGAACAATGAGCAGTACTTC
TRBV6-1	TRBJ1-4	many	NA	CASRKTQSNEKLFF	TGTGCCAGCAGGAAAACCCAGTCGAATGAAAAACTGTTTTTT
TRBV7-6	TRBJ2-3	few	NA	CASSLVIGSSTDTQYF	TGTGCCAGCAGCTTAGTGATCGGATCTAGCACAGATACGCAGTATTTT
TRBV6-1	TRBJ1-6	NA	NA	CASSEVRGRSPLHF	TGTGCTAGCAGTGAAGTCCGGGGCCGTTCACCCCTCCACTTT